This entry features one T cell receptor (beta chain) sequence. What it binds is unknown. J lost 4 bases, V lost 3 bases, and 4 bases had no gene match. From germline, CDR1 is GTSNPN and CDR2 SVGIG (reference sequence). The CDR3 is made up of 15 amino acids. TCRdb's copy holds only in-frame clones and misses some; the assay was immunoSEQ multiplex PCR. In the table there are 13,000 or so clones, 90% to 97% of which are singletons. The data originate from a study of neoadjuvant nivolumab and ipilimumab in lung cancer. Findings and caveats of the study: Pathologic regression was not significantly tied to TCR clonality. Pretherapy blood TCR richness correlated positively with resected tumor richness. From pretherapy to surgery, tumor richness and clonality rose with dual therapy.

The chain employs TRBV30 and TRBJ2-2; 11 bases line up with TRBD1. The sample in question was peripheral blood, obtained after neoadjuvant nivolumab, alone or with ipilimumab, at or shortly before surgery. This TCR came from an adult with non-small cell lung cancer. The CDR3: CAWRDRGQSTGELFF. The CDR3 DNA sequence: TGTGCCTGGAGGGACAGGGGGCAGAGCACCGGGGAGCTGTTTTTT.